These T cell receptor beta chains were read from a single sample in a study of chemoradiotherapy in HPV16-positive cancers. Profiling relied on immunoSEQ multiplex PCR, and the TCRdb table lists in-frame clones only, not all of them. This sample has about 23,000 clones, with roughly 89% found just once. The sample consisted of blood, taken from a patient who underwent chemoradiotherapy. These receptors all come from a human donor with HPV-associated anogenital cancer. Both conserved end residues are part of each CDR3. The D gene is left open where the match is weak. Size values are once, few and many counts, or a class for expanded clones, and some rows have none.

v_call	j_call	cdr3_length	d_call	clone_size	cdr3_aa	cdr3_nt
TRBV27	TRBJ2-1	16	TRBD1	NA	CASSFSGGWSYNEQFF	TGTGCCAGCAGTTTTTCAGGGGGCTGGTCCTACAATGAGCAGTTCTTC
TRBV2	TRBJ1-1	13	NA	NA	CASSGNKNTEAFF	TGTGCCAGCAGTGGGAATAAGAACACTGAAGCTTTCTTT
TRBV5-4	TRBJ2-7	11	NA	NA	CASSFSYEQYF	TGTGCCAGCAGCTTTAGCTACGAGCAGTACTTC
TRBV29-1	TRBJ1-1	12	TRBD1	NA	CSGRGSITEAFF	TGCAGCGGCAGGGGGAGTATCACTGAAGCTTTCTTT
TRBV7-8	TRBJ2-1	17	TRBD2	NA	CASSLISGTKGFSEQFF	TGTGCCAGCAGCTTGATATCCGGGACTAAAGGTTTCTCTGAGCAGTTCTTC
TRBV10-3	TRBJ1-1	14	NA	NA	CAIRAGRGSTEAFF	TGTGCCATCAGGGCAGGTCGGGGTAGCACTGAAGCTTTCTTT
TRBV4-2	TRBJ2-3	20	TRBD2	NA	CASSQEVVSGGLTSTDTQYF	TGTGCCAGCAGCCAAGAGGTCGTTAGCGGGGGGTTAACTAGCACAGATACGCAGTATTTT
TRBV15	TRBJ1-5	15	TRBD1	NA	CATSRGGQGHQPQHF	TGTGCCACCAGCAGGGGAGGACAGGGGCATCAGCCCCAGCATTTT
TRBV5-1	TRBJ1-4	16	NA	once	CASSLATTATNEKLFF	TGCGCCAGCAGCTTGGCTACTACCGCAACTAATGAAAAACTGTTTTTT
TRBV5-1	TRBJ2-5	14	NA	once	CASDPRGAGETQYF	TGCGCCAGCGATCCAAGAGGGGCTGGTGAGACCCAGTACTTC
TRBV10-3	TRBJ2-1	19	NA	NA	CAISDKNDSGTISYNEQFF	TGTGCCATCAGTGACAAAAACGACTCCGGGACAATATCCTACAATGAGCAGTTCTTC
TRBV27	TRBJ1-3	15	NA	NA	CASSFRSGSGNTIYF	TGTGCCAGCAGTTTTCGGAGCGGCTCTGGAAACACCATATATTTT
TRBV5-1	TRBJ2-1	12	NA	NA	CASSLGVNEQFF	TGCGCCAGCAGCTTAGGGGTGAATGAGCAGTTCTTC
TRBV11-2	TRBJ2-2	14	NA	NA	CASVEGRNTGELFF	TGTGCCAGCGTGGAGGGCCGCAACACCGGGGAGCTGTTTTTT
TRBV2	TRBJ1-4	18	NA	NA	CASSEALLIRGSPEKLFF	TGTGCCAGCAGTGAAGCGCTTCTAATAAGGGGTTCCCCTGAAAAACTGTTTTTT
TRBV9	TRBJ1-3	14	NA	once	CASSVGSSGNTIYF	TGTGCCAGCAGCGTAGGGAGTTCCGGAAACACCATATATTTT
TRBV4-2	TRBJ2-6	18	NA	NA	CASSQAWDEASGANVLTF	TGTGCCAGCAGCCAAGCTTGGGACGAGGCGTCTGGGGCCAACGTCCTGACTTTC
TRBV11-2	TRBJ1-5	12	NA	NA	CASSPSAQPQHF	TGTGCCAGCAGCCCAAGTGCACAGCCCCAGCATTTT
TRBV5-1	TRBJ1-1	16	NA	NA	CASSSINSGQNTEAFF	TGCGCCAGCAGCTCAATCAATTCGGGACAGAACACTGAAGCTTTCTTT
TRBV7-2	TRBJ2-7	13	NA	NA	CASSELASGEQYF	TGTGCCAGCAGCGAGCTAGCTTCGGGCGAGCAGTACTTC
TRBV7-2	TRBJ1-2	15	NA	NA	CASSLAQSRVGGYTF	TGTGCCAGCAGCTTAGCGCAGAGCAGGGTTGGAGGCTACACCTTC
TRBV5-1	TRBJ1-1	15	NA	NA	CASSSGVGGGTEAFF	TGCGCCAGCAGCTCGGGGGTCGGGGGTGGAACTGAAGCTTTCTTT
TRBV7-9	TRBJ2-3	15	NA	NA	CASSRTTGFTDTQYF	TGTGCCAGCAGCCGAACTACAGGTTTCACAGATACGCAGTATTTT
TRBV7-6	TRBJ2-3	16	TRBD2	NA	CASSLTGGLSTDTQYF	TGTGCCAGCAGCTTAACGGGGGGTCTTAGCACAGATACGCAGTATTTT
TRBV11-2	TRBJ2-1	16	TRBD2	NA	CASRSSGGNSYNEQFF	TGTGCCAGCAGGTCTAGCGGGGGGAACTCCTACAATGAGCAGTTCTTC
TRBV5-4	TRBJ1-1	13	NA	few	CASSLGRNTEAFF	TGTGCCAGCAGCTTGGGTAGGAACACTGAAGCTTTCTTT
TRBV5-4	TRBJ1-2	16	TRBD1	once	CASSWGSGQYREGYTF	TGTGCCAGCAGCTGGGGGTCGGGACAGTATCGAGAAGGCTACACCTTC
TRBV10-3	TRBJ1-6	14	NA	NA	CAIKEGRDNSPLHF	TGTGCCATCAAGGAGGGGAGGGATAATTCACCCCTCCACTTT
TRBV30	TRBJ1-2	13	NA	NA	CAWSENRAGGYTF	TGTGCCTGGAGTGAAAACAGGGCAGGGGGCTACACCTTC
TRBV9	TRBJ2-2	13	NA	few	CASSVNVAGELFF	TGTGCCAGCAGCGTAAACGTGGCCGGGGAGCTGTTTTTT
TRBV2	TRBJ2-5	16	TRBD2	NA	CASTRTSGGAWETQYF	TGTGCCAGCACTCGGACTAGCGGGGGGGCTTGGGAGACCCAGTACTTC
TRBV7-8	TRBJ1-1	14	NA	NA	CASSSLGGTTEAFF	TGTGCCAGCAGCTCTCTGGGAGGGACCACTGAAGCTTTCTTT
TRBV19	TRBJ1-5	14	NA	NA	CASSMVGGNQPQHF	TGTGCCAGTAGTATGGTTGGGGGCAATCAGCCCCAGCATTTT
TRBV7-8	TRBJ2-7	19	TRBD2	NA	CASRLRGLAGNYGSYEQYF	TGTGCCAGCAGGCTGCGGGGACTAGCGGGTAACTACGGCTCCTACGAGCAGTACTTC
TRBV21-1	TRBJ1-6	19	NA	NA	CASSRSGLTALRYNSPLHF	TGTGCCAGCAGCCGCTCGGGACTCACCGCATTGAGATATAATTCACCCCTCCACTTT
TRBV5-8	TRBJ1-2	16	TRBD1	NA	CASSFSGQQGPYGYTF	TGTGCCAGCAGCTTTTCGGGACAGCAAGGCCCCTATGGCTACACCTTC
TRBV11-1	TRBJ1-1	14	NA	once	CASSLADGPTEAFF	TGTGCCAGCAGCTTAGCGGACGGGCCCACTGAAGCTTTCTTT
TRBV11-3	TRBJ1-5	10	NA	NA	CASDNQPQHF	TGTGCCAGCGACAATCAGCCCCAGCATTTT
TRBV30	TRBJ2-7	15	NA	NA	CAWSPLDTISYEQYF	TGTGCCTGGAGTCCCCTAGACACGATATCCTACGAGCAGTACTTC
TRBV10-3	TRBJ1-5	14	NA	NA	CAISLRGDNQPQHF	TGTGCCATCAGTCTTCGAGGGGACAATCAGCCCCAGCATTTT
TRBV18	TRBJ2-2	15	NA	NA	CASSPQDDGTGELFF	TGTGCCAGCTCACCACAGGATGATGGCACCGGGGAGCTGTTTTTT
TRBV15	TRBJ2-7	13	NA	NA	CATSKLVPPEQYF	TGTGCCACCAGCAAACTCGTTCCCCCGGAGCAGTACTTC
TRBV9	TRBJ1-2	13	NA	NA	CASSVVGQGFTTF	TGTGCCAGCAGCGTAGTAGGCCAGGGGTTTACGACCTTC
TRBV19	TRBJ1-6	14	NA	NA	CASSIGQGGSPLHF	TGTGCCAGTAGTATTGGTCAGGGAGGATCACCCCTCCACTTT
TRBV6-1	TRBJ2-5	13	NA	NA	CASSEVRGTAQYF	TGTGCCAGCAGTGAAGTGAGGGGAACGGCCCAGTACTTC
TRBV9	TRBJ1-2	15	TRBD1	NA	CASSNYRGINYGYTF	TGTGCCAGCAGCAATTACAGGGGGATTAACTATGGCTACACCTTC
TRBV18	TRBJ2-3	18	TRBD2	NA	CASSPLGLAGGTADTQYF	TGTGCCAGCTCCCCGCTCGGACTAGCGGGGGGCACCGCAGATACGCAGTATTTT
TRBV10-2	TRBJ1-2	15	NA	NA	CASIEQVQANYGYTF	TGCGCCAGCATCGAACAGGTCCAAGCTAACTATGGCTACACCTTC
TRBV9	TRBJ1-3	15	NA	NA	CASSVDSHSGNTIYF	TGTGCCAGCAGCGTCGACAGCCACTCTGGAAACACCATATATTTT
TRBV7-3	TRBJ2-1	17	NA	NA	CASSPSPMVGGPSEQFF	TGTGCCAGCAGCCCAAGCCCAATGGTAGGGGGGCCGAGTGAGCAGTTCTTC
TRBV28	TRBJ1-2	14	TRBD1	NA	CASRGQGKNYGYTF	TGTGCCAGCAGGGGACAGGGGAAAAACTATGGCTACACCTTC
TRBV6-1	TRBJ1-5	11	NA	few	CASRENQPQHF	TGTGCCAGCAGGGAAAATCAGCCCCAGCATTTT
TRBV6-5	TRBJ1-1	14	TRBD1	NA	CASSYGQGNTEAFF	TGTGCCAGCAGTTACGGACAGGGGAACACTGAAGCTTTCTTT
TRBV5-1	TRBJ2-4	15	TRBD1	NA	CASRERTGKGNIQYF	TGCGCCAGCAGGGAGAGGACAGGGAAGGGAAACATTCAGTACTTC
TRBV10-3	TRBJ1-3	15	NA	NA	CAISVSEPSGNTIYF	TGTGCCATCAGTGTCTCGGAACCATCTGGAAACACCATATATTTT